This T cell receptor (beta chain) was captured by sequencing in a study of CD8+CD57+ T cells in acquired aplastic anemia. The wider study: DNA from sorted CD4+ and CD8+ cells averaged around 3 ug. Study-wide results and caveats: There were approximately 27 CD8+ CDR3 sequences that occurred in both patients and controls.

Worth noting for this clonotype: Antigen unknown.

V trimming: 10 bases; J trimming: 6 bases; junction bases outside the gene matches: 14. The CDR3 runs to 15 residues. Per the germline V gene, CDR1 is ENHRY and CDR2 is SYGVKD. According to the study, genomic DNA was the template for TCR beta VDJ and CDR3 profiling. TCRdb re-analysed the reads in MiXCR, keeping a single row per CDR3 protein. The profile shows hundreds of thousands of distinct CDR3 sequences, around 32% of them singletons. By flow cytometry, patients selected for sequencing had shown an expansion of CD8+CD57+ cells. Blood sampling was performed on the patients, and none of them had received therapy by then.

The sequence was obtained from a human donor with aplastic anemia. Material: sorted CD4+, CD8+, or CD8+CD57+ T cells (not recorded which) from PBMCs. This chain links TRBV10-3 with TRBJ2-3, with 9 bases that match TRBD1. The CDR3 DNA sequence: TGTGCCACCCGTACGGGGACAGGGTATGCTGATACGCAGTATTTT. Translation gives CATRTGTGYADTQYF.